This is a list of T cell receptor beta chains from one sample in a study of blood T cells in healthy people across ages. TCRdb re-called the 5' RACE reads with MiXCR, one entry per CDR3 protein. In the table there are 1 million or so distinct CDR3 sequences, 40% to 45% of which are singletons. Specimen: blood. The receptors originated from a woman aged 60-75 years in good health. Both conserved end residues are part of each CDR3. Each record gives: clone size, V gene, J gene, D gene, CDR3 DNA, CDR3 protein. A D gene is named only where the DNA matches it firmly. Not all rows give a size; the values are once, few, many and, for expanded clones, a class.

NA	TRBV6-6	TRBJ2-5	TRBD1	TGTGCCAGCAGTTACTCTGTGGACAGGGGCTTCATCTACGAGCGGTACTTC	CASSYSVDRGFIYERYF
NA	TRBV6-2/TRBV6-3	TRBJ2-7	TRBD2	TGTGCCAGCAGTCCCCCCCGGACTAGGCATGAGCAGTACTTC	CASSPPRTRHEQYF
few	TRBV13	TRBJ1-4	NA	TGTGCCAGCAGCTTACAGGAAAAACTGTTTTTT	CASSLQEKLFF
NA	TRBV2	TRBJ1-1	TRBD1	TGTGCCAGCAGTGAATCGGGACAGGGGTACACTGAAGCTTTCTTT	CASSESGQGYTEAFF
NA	TRBV5-1	TRBJ1-1	TRBD1	TGCGCCAGCAGCTGGTACAGGGGGCAGGGCACTGAAGCTTTCTTT	CASSWYRGQGTEAFF
NA	TRBV4-2	TRBJ2-7	TRBD2	TGTGCCAGCAGCCAAGTAGCGGGAGGTCGCGGCGAGCAGTACTTC	CASSQVAGGRGEQYF
once	TRBV4-1	TRBJ2-1	TRBD1	TGCGCCAGCAGCCAAGACGGGACAGGGGATGAGCAGTTCTTC	CASSQDGTGDEQFF
NA	TRBV4-2	TRBJ1-2	NA	TGTGCCAGCAGCCCAGGGGATGGCTACACCTTC	CASSPGDGYTF
few	TRBV7-9	TRBJ2-1	NA	TGTGCCAGCAGCTCGCCTTTCGGGGTGAATGAGCAGTTCTTC	CASSSPFGVNEQFF
many	TRBV24-1	TRBJ2-1	TRBD2	TGTGCCACCAGCCCGGGACTAGCGGGAGGGCTGCAGTTCTTC	CATSPGLAGGLQFF
NA	TRBV11-1	TRBJ2-7	NA	TGTGCCAGCAGCTTAGCGCGGCGGACGAACTCCTACGAGCAGTACTTC	CASSLARRTNSYEQYF
few	TRBV4-1	TRBJ2-7	NA	TGCGCCAGCAGCCACCGGGACGCAAGCTCCTACGAGCAGTACTTC	CASSHRDASSYEQYF
NA	TRBV24-1	TRBJ2-3	NA	TGTGCCACCAGTAACTCGGGGGCAGATACGCAGTATTTT	CATSNSGADTQYF
NA	TRBV20-1	TRBJ1-2	NA	TGCAGTGCTAGAGACAGGGCGGACTATGGCTACACCTTC	CSARDRADYGYTF
NA	TRBV30	TRBJ1-2	NA	TGTGCCTGGAGTTTGCCCCCAGGGGCCTATGGCTACACCTTC	CAWSLPPGAYGYTF
few	TRBV29-1	TRBJ2-6	TRBD2	TGCAGCGTTGGGTGGCGGGAGGGCCCGTTAGGGGCCAACGTCCTGACTTTC	CSVGWREGPLGANVLTF
NA	TRBV28	TRBJ1-1	TRBD1	TGTGCCAGCAGTGCTCGACAGGGGATGTGGGGAACTGAAGCTTTCTTT	CASSARQGMWGTEAFF
NA	TRBV12-3/TRBV12-4	TRBJ2-1	NA	TGTGCCAGCTTCGGACACAAGTACAATGAGCAGTTCTTC	CASFGHKYNEQFF
NA	TRBV7-8	TRBJ1-1	NA	TGTGCCAGCAGCTTCCCTCGGGATGGGGGCCCGAACACTGAAGCTTTCTTT	CASSFPRDGGPNTEAFF
NA	TRBV2	TRBJ2-1	TRBD2	TGTGCCAGCAGTGAAGCGGCGGGAGCCGTCTACAATGAGCAGTTCTTC	CASSEAAGAVYNEQFF
few	TRBV9	TRBJ2-5	TRBD2	TGTGCCAGCAGCGAGGGGACTAGGATTGAGGAGACCCAGTACTTC	CASSEGTRIEETQYF
once	TRBV3-1	TRBJ1-6	NA	TGTGCCAGCAGCGGCGGACAGAAAAGCAATTCACCCCTCCACTTT	CASSGGQKSNSPLHF